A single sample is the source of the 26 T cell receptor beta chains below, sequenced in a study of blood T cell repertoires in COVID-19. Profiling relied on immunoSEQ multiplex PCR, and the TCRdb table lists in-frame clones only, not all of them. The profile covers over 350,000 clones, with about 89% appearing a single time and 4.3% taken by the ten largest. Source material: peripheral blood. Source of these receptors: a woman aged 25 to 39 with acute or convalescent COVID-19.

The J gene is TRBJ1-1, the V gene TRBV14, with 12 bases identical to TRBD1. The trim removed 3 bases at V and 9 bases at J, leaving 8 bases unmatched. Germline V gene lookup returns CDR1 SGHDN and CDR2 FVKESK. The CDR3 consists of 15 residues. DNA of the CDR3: TGTGCCAGCAGCCACCTGGGACAGGGGGCGCGTAAAGCTTTCTTT. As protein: CASSHLGQGARKAFF.

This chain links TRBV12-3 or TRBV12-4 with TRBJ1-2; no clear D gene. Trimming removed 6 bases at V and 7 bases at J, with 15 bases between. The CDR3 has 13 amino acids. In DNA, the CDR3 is TGTGCCAGCAGCCCAAGCCCCGTCTTTGGCTACACCTTC. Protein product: CASSPSPVFGYTF.

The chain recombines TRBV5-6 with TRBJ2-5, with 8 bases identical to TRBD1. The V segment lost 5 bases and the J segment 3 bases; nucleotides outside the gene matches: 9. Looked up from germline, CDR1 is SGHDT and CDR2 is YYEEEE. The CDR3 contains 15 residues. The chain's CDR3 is CASSPGTGWKETQYF. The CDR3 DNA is TGTGCCAGCAGTCCCGGGACAGGATGGAAAGAGACCCAGTACTTC.

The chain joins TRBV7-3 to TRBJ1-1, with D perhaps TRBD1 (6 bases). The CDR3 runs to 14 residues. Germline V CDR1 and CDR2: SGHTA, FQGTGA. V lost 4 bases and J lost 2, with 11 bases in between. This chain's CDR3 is CASSSQGFNTEAFF. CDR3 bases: TGTGCCAGCAGCTCACAGGGATTTAACACTGAAGCTTTCTTT.

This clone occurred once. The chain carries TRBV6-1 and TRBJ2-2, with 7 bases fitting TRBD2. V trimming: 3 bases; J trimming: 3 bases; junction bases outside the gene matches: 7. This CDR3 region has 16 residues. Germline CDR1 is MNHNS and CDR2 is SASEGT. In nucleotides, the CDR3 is TGTGCCAGCAGTGAGGAGGGACTAAGTTACACCGGGGAGCTGTTTTTT. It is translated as CASSEEGLSYTGELFF.

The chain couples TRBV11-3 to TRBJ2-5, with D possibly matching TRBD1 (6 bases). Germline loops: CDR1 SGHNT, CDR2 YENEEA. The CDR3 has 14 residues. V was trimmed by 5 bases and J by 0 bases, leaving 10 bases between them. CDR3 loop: CASSPRGNQETQYF. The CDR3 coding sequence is TGTGCCAGCAGCCCAAGGGGGAACCAAGAGACCCAGTACTTC.

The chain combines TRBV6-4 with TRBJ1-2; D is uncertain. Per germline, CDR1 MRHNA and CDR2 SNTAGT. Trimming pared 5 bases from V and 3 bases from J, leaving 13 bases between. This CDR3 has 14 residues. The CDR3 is CASSPESDYYGYTF. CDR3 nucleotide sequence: TGTGCCAGCAGTCCCGAGTCAGACTACTATGGCTACACCTTC.

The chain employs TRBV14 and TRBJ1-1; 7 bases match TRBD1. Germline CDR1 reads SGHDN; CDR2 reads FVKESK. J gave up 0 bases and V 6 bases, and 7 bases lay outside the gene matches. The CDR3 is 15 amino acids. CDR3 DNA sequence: TGTGCCAGCAGTCGACAGGGCGAAGTGAACACTGAAGCTTTCTTT. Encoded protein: CASSRQGEVNTEAFF. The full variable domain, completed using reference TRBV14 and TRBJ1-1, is EAGVTQFPSHSVIEKGQTVTLRCDPISGHDNLYWYRRVMGKEIKFLLHFVKESKQDESGMPNNRFLAERTGGTYSTLKVQPAELEDSGVYFCASSRQGEVNTEAFFGQGTRLTVV.

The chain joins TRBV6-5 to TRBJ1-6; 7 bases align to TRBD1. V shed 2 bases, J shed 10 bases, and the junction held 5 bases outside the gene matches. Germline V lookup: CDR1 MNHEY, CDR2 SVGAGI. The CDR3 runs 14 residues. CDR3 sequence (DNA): TGTGCCAGCAGTTACGACAGGGAACGGTCACCCCTCCACTTT. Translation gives CASSYDRERSPLHF.

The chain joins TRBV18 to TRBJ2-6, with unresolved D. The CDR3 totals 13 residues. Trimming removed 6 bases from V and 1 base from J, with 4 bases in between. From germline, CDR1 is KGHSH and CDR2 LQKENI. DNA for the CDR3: TGTGCCAGCTCCCCTTCTGGGGCCAACGTCCTGACTTTC. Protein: CASSPSGANVLTF.

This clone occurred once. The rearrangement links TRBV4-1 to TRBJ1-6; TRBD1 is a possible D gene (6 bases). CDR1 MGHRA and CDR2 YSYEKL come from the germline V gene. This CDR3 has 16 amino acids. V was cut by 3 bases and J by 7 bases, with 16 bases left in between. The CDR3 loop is CASSHLTTGENSPLHF. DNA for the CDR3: TGCGCCAGCAGCCACCTCACGACAGGCGAAAATTCACCCCTCCACTTT.

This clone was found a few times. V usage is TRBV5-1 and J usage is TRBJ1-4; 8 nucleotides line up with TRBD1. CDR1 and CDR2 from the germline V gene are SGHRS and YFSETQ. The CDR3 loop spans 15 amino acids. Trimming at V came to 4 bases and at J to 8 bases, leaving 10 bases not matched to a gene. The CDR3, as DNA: TGCGCCAGCAGCGGACAGGGTTTGGTCGGGGAAAAACTGTTTTTT. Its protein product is CASSGQGLVGEKLFF.

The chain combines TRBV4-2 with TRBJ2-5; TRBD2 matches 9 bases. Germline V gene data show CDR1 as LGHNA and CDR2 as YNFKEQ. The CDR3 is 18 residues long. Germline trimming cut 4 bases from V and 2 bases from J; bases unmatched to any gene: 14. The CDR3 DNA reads TGTGCCAGCAGCCGAGAAAGAGCGGGGGGCGGCAAACAAGAGACCCAGTACTTC. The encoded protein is CASSRERAGGGKQETQYF.

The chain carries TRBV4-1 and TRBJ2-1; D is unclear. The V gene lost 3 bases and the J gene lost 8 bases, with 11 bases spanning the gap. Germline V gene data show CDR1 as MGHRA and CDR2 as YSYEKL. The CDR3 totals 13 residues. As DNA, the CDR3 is TGCGCCAGCAGCCAGGCTACACGGGATGAGCAGTTCTTC. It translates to CASSQATRDEQFF.

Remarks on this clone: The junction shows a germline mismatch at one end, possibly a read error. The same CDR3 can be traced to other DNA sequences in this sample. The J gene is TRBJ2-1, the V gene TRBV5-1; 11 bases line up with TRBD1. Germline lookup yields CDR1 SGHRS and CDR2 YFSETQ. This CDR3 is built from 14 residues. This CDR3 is CASSLGTGGSWGLF. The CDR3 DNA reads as TGCGCCAGCAGCTTAGGGACAGGGGGGTCCTGGGGGCTCTTC.

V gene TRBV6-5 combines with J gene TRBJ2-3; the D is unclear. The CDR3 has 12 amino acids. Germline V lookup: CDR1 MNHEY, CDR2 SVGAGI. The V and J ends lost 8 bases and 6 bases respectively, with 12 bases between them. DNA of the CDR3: TGTGCCAGCTCTATACTGCTTGATACGCAGTATTTT. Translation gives CASSILLDTQYF.

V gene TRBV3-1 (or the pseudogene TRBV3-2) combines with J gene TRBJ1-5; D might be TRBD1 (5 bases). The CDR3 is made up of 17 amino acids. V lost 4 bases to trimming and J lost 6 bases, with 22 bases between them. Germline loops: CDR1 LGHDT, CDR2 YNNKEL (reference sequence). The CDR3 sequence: CASSPSGIIREGQPQHF. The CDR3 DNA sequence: TGTGCCAGCAGCCCATCCGGGATTATCAGGGAGGGTCAGCCCCAGCATTTT.

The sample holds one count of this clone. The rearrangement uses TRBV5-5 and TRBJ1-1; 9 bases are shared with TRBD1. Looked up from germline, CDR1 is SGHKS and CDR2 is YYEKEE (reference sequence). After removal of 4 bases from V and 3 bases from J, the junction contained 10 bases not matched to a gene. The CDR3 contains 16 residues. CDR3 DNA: TGTGCCAGCAGCATGGGACAGGGTTTATCGGACACTGAAGCTTTCTTT. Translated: CASSMGQGLSDTEAFF.

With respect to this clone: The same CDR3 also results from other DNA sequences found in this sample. The CDR3 protein is CASSSRTGKNIQYF. As DNA, the CDR3 is TGTGCCAGCTCCTCAAGGACAGGGAAAAACATTCAGTACTTC. The chain recombines TRBV28 with TRBJ2-4; 8 bases align to TRBD1. This CDR3 region has 14 residues. Germline-derived CDR1 and CDR2 are MDHEN and SYDVKM. V trimming: 8 bases; J trimming: 4 bases; junction bases outside the gene matches: 7.

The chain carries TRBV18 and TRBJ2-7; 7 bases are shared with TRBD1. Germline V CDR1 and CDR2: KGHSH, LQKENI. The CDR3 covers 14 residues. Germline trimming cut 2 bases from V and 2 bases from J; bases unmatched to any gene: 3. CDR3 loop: CASSPVTGTYEQYF. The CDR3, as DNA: TGTGCCAGCTCACCAGTGACAGGGACCTACGAGCAGTACTTC.

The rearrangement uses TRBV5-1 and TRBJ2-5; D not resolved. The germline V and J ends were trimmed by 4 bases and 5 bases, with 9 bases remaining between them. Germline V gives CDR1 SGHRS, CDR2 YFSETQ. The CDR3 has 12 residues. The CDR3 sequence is CASSNIVETQYF. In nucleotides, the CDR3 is TGCGCCAGCAGCAATATAGTGGAGACCCAGTACTTC.

CDR3 residues: CASSQGLGTSTGELFF. CDR3 DNA: TGCGCCAGCAGCCAAGGGCTCGGGACAAGTACCGGGGAGCTGTTTTTT. V is TRBV4-1 and J is TRBJ2-2; a possible D gene is TRBD1 (6 bases). V lost 1 base to trimming and J lost 5 bases, with 14 bases between them. The CDR3 covers 16 residues. Germline assignment: CDR1 MGHRA and CDR2 YSYEKL.

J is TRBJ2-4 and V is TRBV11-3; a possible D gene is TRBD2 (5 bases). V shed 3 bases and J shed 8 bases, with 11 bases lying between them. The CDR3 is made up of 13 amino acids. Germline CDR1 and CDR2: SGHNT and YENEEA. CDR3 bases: TGTGCCAGCAGCTTCTCCTCCGGGGACATTCAGTACTTC. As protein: CASSFSSGDIQYF.

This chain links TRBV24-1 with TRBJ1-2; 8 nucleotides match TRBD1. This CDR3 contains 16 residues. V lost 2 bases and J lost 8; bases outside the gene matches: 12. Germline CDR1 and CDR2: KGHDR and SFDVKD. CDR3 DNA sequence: TGTGCCACCAGTGATTCGCGAACTCGACAGGGGAAGGGCTACACCTTC. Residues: CATSDSRTRQGKGYTF.

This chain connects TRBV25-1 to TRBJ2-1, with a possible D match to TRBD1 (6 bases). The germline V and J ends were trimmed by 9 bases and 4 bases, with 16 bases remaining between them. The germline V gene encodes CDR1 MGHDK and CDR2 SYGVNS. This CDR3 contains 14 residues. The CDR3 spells CASRQEQYYNEQFF. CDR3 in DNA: TGTGCCAGTCGACAGGAACAGTATTACAATGAGCAGTTCTTC. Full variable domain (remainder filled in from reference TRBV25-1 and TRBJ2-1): EADIYQTPRYLVIGTGKKITLECSQTMGHDKMYWYQQDPGMELHLIHYSYGVNSTEKGDLSSESTVSRIRTEHFPLTLESARPSHTSQYLCASRQEQYYNEQFFGPGTRLTVL.

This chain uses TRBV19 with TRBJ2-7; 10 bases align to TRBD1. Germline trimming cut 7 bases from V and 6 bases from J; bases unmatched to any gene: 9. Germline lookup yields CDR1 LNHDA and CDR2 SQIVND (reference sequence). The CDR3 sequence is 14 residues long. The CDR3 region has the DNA TGTGCCAGTAAATTCGGGACAGGGGTGGCCGAGCAGTACTTC. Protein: CASKFGTGVAEQYF.